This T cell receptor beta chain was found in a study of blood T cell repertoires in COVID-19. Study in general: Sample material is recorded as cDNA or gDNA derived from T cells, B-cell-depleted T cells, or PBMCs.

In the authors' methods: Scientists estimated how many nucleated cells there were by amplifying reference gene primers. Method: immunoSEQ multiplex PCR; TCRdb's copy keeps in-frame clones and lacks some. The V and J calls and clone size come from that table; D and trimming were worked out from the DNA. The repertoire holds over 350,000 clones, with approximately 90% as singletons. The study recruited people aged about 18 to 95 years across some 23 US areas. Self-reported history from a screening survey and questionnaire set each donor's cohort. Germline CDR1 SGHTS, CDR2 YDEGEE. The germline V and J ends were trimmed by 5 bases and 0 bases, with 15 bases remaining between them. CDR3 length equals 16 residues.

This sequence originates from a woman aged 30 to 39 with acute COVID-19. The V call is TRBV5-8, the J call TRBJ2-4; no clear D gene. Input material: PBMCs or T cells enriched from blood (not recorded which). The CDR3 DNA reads TGTGCCAGCAGTCCTATAAACGCCTTAGCCAAAAACATTCAGTACTTC. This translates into CASSPINALAKNIQYF.